The 13 T cell receptor beta chains given below trace back to one sample, sequenced in a study of early stage breast cancer tumors. Only in-frame clones appear in the TCRdb table, and some are missing; sequencing was by immunoSEQ multiplex PCR. The sample shows approximately 10,000 clones, around 73% of them seen only once. The material sequenced was breast tumor tissue. All receptors come from a person aged 35 to 50 with breast cancer.

The genes are TRBV11-2 and TRBJ2-2; TRBD2 aligns across 7 bases. Germline values: CDR1 SGHAT, CDR2 FQNNGV. The CDR3 spans 15 residues. With 4 bases clipped from V and 6 bases from J, the junction kept 8 bases outside the gene matches. In DNA form, the CDR3 reads TGTGCCAGCAGCTCCTCCGGGACTACGGCCGGGGAGCTGTTTTTT. Translation gives CASSSSGTTAGELFF.

The V call is TRBV11-1, the J call TRBJ2-7, with D possibly being TRBD1 or TRBD2 (5 bases each). The V end lost 5 bases, the J end lost 0 bases, and 11 bases lay between the germline ends. Germline assignment: CDR1 SGHAT and CDR2 FQDESV (reference sequence). The CDR3 is made up of 14 amino acids. The CDR3 DNA follows: TGTGCCAGCAGCATCGGGACGGACTCCTACGAGCAGTACTTC. Its protein product is CASSIGTDSYEQYF.

This clone has a handful of counts. This sequence joins TRBV7-9 and TRBJ2-3; a possible D gene is TRBD2 (7 bases). V was clipped by 2 bases and J by 5 bases, with 23 bases between them. Germline V CDR1 and CDR2: SEHNR, FQNEAQ (reference sequence). The CDR3 covers 18 residues. CDR3 in amino acids: CASSLYDPRRGAGDTQYF. The CDR3 DNA follows: TGTGCCAGCAGCTTATACGACCCGCGACGGGGGGCCGGAGATACGCAGTATTTT.

The chain links TRBV4-1 to TRBJ2-5; weak D call: TRBD1 (6 bases). CDR3 size: 13 residues. Germline CDR1 MGHRA, CDR2 YSYEKL. The ends were cut back, 11 bases at V and 5 bases at J, with 18 bases in the middle. CDR3 amino acids: CAGQIRQGETQYF. Here the CDR3 DNA reads TGCGCCGGACAAATTAGGCAGGGGGAGACCCAGTACTTC.

Only one count was recorded for this clone. The chain recombines TRBV7-2 with TRBJ1-4, with a tentative D call TRBD1 (6 bases). CDR3 size: 17 residues. In germline, CDR1 is SGHTA, CDR2 FQGNSA. V lost 5 bases, J lost 6 bases, and 22 bases lay in between. The CDR3 is CASSPRSRGGRHEKLFF. CDR3 DNA: TGTGCCAGCAGCCCCAGATCTAGGGGGGGCCGTCATGAAAAACTGTTTTTT.

The chain is built from TRBV15 and TRBJ2-1, with unresolved D. This CDR3 comprises 13 residues. V lost 5 bases and J 9 bases, leaving 14 bases between the germline ends. Germline assignment: CDR1 LNHNV and CDR2 YYDKDF (reference sequence). CDR3 amino acids: CATSRSILGEQFF. DNA for the CDR3: TGTGCCACCAGCCGGTCTATACTCGGTGAGCAGTTCTTC. The full variable domain, its missing parts supplied by reference TRBV15 and TRBJ2-1, is DAMVIQNPRYQVTQFGKPVTLSCSQTLNHNVMYWYQQKSSQAPKLLFHYYDKDFNNEADTPDNFQSRRPNTSFCFLDIRSPGLGDTAMYLCATSRSILGEQFFGPGTRLTVL.

V and J are TRBV7-8 and TRBJ1-5; D gene unclear. The germline V gene encodes CDR1 SGHVS and CDR2 FQNEAQ. This CDR3 has 14 residues. Trimming removed 1 base from V and 4 bases from J, with 8 bases in between. The CDR3 region has the DNA TGTGCCAGCAGCTTAGTGACGGATAATCAGCCCCAGCATTTT. It is translated as CASSLVTDNQPQHF.

V is TRBV6-5 and J is TRBJ1-1; a possible D gene is TRBD1 (5 bases). The length of the CDR3 is 13 residues. Trimming shortened V by 8 bases and J by 0 bases, and 10 bases separated the two germline ends. Germline values: CDR1 MNHEY, CDR2 SVGAGI. This CDR3 is CASQGTMNTEAFF. CDR3 nucleotides: TGTGCCAGCCAGGGAACCATGAACACTGAAGCTTTCTTT.

This chain links TRBV6-1 with TRBJ1-2; D unresolved. Trimming stripped 7 bases from V and 2 bases from J, with 17 bases between. In germline, CDR1 is MNHNS, CDR2 SASEGT. The CDR3 length is 15 residues. For the CDR3, the DNA is TGTGCCAGCACCCCGAGGCCGGGGTCGAACTATGGCTACACCTTC. Its protein is CASTPRPGSNYGYTF.

J is TRBJ2-5 and V is TRBV7-9, with 8 positions matching TRBD2. Germline lookup yields CDR1 SEHNR and CDR2 FQNEAQ (reference sequence). J lost 7 bases, V lost 0 bases, and 4 bases had no gene match. The CDR3 has 14 residues. The DNA of the CDR3 is TGTGCCAGCAGCTTAGCAAGCGGGGGTGTGACCCAGTACTTC. It specifies CASSLASGGVTQYF.

V usage is TRBV27 and J usage is TRBJ2-3; D not resolved. The CDR3 runs 15 residues. Germline-derived CDR1 and CDR2 are MNHEY and SMNVEV (reference sequence). Trimming stripped 5 bases from V and 3 bases from J, with 15 bases between. The CDR3 sequence: CASSPATLRTDTQYF. CDR3 in DNA: TGTGCCAGCAGTCCCGCCACTTTACGGACAGATACGCAGTATTTT.

This clone was counted a few times. The chain couples TRBV30 to TRBJ2-3; TRBD2 might be the D (6 bases). Germline V CDR1 and CDR2: GTSNPN, SVGIG (reference sequence). Trimming left V 1 base short and J 0 bases short, with 11 bases between. This CDR3 is 15 amino acids long. CDR3 in amino acids: CAWSALAISTDTQYF. The CDR3, as DNA: TGTGCCTGGAGTGCCCTAGCGATAAGCACAGATACGCAGTATTTT.

The V and J genes are TRBV19 and TRBJ2-2; D gene uncertain. The CDR3 has 13 amino acids. Germline V gene lookup returns CDR1 LNHDA and CDR2 SQIVND (reference sequence). With 5 bases removed from V and 0 bases from J, the gap between germline ends came to 4 bases. The CDR3: CASSWTNTGELFF. The CDR3 region has the DNA TGTGCCAGTAGTTGGACGAACACCGGGGAGCTGTTTTTT.